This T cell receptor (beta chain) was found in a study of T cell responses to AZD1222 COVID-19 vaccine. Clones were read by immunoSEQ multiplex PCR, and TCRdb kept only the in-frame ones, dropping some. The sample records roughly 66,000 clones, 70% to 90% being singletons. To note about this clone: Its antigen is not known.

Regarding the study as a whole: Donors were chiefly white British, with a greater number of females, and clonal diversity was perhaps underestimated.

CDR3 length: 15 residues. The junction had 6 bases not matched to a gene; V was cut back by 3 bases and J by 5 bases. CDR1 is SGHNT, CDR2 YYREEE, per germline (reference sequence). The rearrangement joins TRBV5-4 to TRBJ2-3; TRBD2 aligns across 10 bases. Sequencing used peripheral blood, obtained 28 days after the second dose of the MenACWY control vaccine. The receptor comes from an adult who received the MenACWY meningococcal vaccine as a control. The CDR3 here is CASSSKREGLDTQYF. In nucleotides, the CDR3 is TGTGCCAGCAGCTCGAAGCGGGAGGGCCTAGATACGCAGTATTTT. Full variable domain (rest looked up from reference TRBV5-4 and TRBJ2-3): ETGVTQSPTHLIKTRGQQVTLRCSSQSGHNTVSWYQQALGQGPQFIFQYYREEENGRGNFPPRFSGLQFPNYSSELNVNALELDDSALYLCASSSKREGLDTQYFGPGTRLTVL.